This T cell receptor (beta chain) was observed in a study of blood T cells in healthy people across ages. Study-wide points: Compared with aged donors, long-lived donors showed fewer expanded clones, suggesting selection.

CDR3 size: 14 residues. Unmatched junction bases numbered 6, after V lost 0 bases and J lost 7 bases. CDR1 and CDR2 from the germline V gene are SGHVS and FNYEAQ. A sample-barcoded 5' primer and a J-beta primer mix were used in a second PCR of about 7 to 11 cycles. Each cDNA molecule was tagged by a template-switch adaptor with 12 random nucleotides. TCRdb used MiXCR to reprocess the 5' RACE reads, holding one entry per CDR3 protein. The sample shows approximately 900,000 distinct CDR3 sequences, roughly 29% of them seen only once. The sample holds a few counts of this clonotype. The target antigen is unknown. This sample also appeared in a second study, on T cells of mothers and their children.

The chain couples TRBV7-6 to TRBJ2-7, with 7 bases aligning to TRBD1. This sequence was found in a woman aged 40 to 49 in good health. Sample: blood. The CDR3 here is CASSLAPGQVEQYF. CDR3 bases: TGTGCCAGCAGCTTAGCGCCAGGACAGGTTGAGCAGTACTTC.